These 15 T cell receptor beta chains were sequenced from one sample in a study of T cells in women clearing cervical HPV infection (dated by TCRdb to the late 2010s). Library construction relied on the immunoSEQ multiplex PCR assay. The immuneACCESS repertoire file appears here via TCRdb, limited to in-frame rearrangements. These files lack a portion of the clones; in checked studies, under half of the deficit traces to unresolved V genes, and the cause of the others is not known. The table for this sample shows 49,000 or so clones. The ten largest account for less than 40% of the sample. What was sequenced was blood buffy coat. These receptors were collected from a woman aged 18 to 69 with a cervical HPV16 infection that either progressed to CIN3+ or cleared (not recorded which).

In regard to this clone: The CDR3 goes on 3 residues after the read ends, and that part is filled in from the germline J gene. Other nucleotide sequences from this sample produce the same CDR3. V usage is TRBV19 and J usage is TRBJ1-2; 11 nucleotides align to TRBD1. Per germline, CDR1 LNHDA and CDR2 SQIVND (reference sequence). The CDR3 is made up of 15 amino acids. The J segment lost 6 bases and the V segment lost 5 bases, leaving 8 bases of the junction unmatched. CDR3 region: CASSLLDRGQNGYTF. CDR3 DNA, as far as it was read: TGTGCCAGTAGTCTCTTGGACAGGGGGCAGAATGGC.

The CDR3 sequence is CASSELSNGRNQPQHF. CDR3 DNA, as far as it was read: TGTGCCAGCAGTGAACTATCGAACGGTCGTAATCAGCCC. The chain carries TRBV6-1 and TRBJ1-5; D is ambiguous. From the germline J gene comes the end of the CDR3, since the read stops 3 residues before it. Trimming took off 2 bases at V and 4 bases at J, with 15 bases between the two ends. Looked up from germline, CDR1 is MNHNS and CDR2 is SASEGT. The CDR3 spans 16 residues.

CDR3 DNA, as far as it was read: TGTGCCAGCAGCTGGTACTCTGCGGGGGGGTTTGAC. The encoded protein is CASSWYSAGGFD. The full CDR3 protein reads CASSWYSAGGFDYTF. The J gene is TRBJ1-2, the V gene TRBV7-2, with D tentatively TRBD1 (5 bases). The DNA ends 3 residues before the CDR3 does, and the rest of the CDR3 is filled in from the germline J gene. This CDR3 region has 15 residues. From germline, CDR1 is SGHTA and CDR2 FQGNSA.

With regard to this clone: Coverage ceases 3 residues before the CDR3 finishes, and the germline J gene fills in the end. This rearrangement joins TRBV7-8 to TRBJ2-3; D remains unclear. CDR3 size: 13 residues. Germline CDR1 reads SGHVS; CDR2 reads FQNEAQ. CDR3 in amino acids: CASSLGLLETQYF. CDR3 DNA, as far as it was read: TGTGCCAGCAGCTTAGGATTGTTAGAGACG.

For this clone: The CDR3 is cut off 3 residues early in the read; its end comes from the germline J gene. The gene calls are TRBV7-3 and TRBJ2-2; D unclear. Looked up from germline, CDR1 is SGHTA and CDR2 is FQGTGA. V lost 1 base and J lost 6, with 6 bases in between. The CDR3 is 13 amino acids. Incomplete CDR3 DNA: TGTGCCAGCAGCTTAAATTCCGCCGGGGAG. It is translated as CASSLNSAGE. In full, the CDR3 reads CASSLNSAGELFF.

Of note for this clone: Coverage ceases 3 residues before the CDR3 finishes, and the germline J gene fills in the end. This sequence joins TRBV5-1 and TRBJ2-1, with 9 bases fitting TRBD1. Germline V gene data show CDR1 as SGHRS and CDR2 as YFSETQ. The CDR3 is 15 residues long. J gave up 1 base and V 6 bases, and 5 bases lay outside the gene matches. The sequenced CDR3 bases are TGCGCCAGCACGACAGGGGGGCTTTCCTACAATGAG. As protein: CASTTGGLSYNE. The full CDR3 protein reads CASTTGGLSYNEQFF.

Notes on this clone: The read is 3 residues too short to cover the CDR3 end, so that end is filled in from the germline J gene. The chain joins TRBV6-2 or TRBV6-3 to TRBJ2-2; D is perhaps TRBD2 (6 bases). V lost 10 bases and J lost 4, with 19 bases in between. Germline CDR1 MNHEY, CDR2 SVGEGT. CDR3 size: 15 residues. This chain's CDR3 is CATVSGEAGTGELFF. CDR3 bases read: TGTGCCACCGTATCGGGGGAGGCCGGCACCGGGGAG.

Concerning this clone: With the read ending 3 residues before the CDR3 end, the germline J gene is used to fill in that end. The genes are TRBV18 and TRBJ2-2, with TRBD1 as a possible D gene (5 bases). CDR1 and CDR2 (germline): KGHSH, LQKENI. The CDR3 runs 14 residues. The CDR3: CASSPNSGANVLFF. Incomplete CDR3 DNA: TGTGCCAGCTCACCGAATTCTGGGGCCAACGTG.

Concerning this clone itself: The read ends 3 residues shy of where the CDR3 ends; the end is completed using the germline J gene. The chain carries TRBV7-3 and TRBJ1-3, with 9 bases lining up with TRBD1. The V gene end was trimmed by 4 bases and the J gene end by 7 bases; junction bases not matched to a gene: 2. Germline assignment: CDR1 SGHTA and CDR2 FQGTGA. There are 13 residues in the CDR3. CDR3 DNA (partial): TGTGCCAGCAGCTCCGACAGGGGGAACACC. The encoded protein is CASSSDRGNT. The full CDR3 is CASSSDRGNTIYF. The full variable domain, with the rest looked up from reference TRBV7-3 and TRBJ1-3, is GAGVSQTPSNKVTEKGKYVELRCDPISGHTALYWYRQSLGQGPEFLIYFQGTGAADDSGLPNDRFFAVRPEGSVSTLKIQRTERGDSAVYLCASSSDRGNTIYFGEGSWLTVV.

Worth noting for this clone: The read gets to within 3 residues of the CDR3 end, and the germline J gene fills in the rest. The rearrangement joins TRBV7-9 to TRBJ1-4, with unresolved D. The germline V and J ends were trimmed by 4 bases and 5 bases, with 8 bases remaining between them. The CDR3 loop spans 13 amino acids. Looked up from germline, CDR1 is SEHNR and CDR2 is FQNEAQ (reference sequence). CDR3 protein: CASSWRPNEKLFF. The sequenced part of the CDR3 DNA is TGTGCCAGCAGCTGGCGGCCGAATGAAAAA.

CDR3 protein: CASSSGQGNYQPQHF. The covered CDR3 bases are TGTGCCAGCAGCTCGGGACAGGGGAACTATCAGCCC. The chain recombines TRBV7-9 with TRBJ1-5, with 10 bases aligning to TRBD1. The CDR3 is cut off 3 residues early in the read; its end comes from the germline J gene. CDR3 size: 15 residues. V was clipped by 4 bases and J by 5 bases; unmatched bases: 5. CDR1 SEHNR and CDR2 FQNEAQ come from the germline V gene (reference sequence).

For this clone: The observed sequence ends 3 residues before the CDR3 terminus, with the missing tail filled in from the germline J gene. This rearrangement joins TRBV23-1 to TRBJ2-7, with D unresolved. TRBV23-1 counts as an open reading frame of uncertain function. Trimming took 0 bases from V and 2 from J, leaving 8 bases between them. The CDR3 has 14 amino acids. Here the CDR3 reads CASSQSWPTYEQYF. CDR3 DNA, as far as it was read: TGCGCCAGCAGTCAATCGTGGCCCACCTACGAG.

For this clone: The read terminates 3 residues ahead of where the CDR3 ends, so the germline J gene completes it. V gene TRBV5-6 combines with J gene TRBJ1-5, with D uncertain. The CDR3 runs to 15 residues. The germline V gene has CDR1 SGHDT and CDR2 YYEEEE. The V end was cut by 4 bases, the J end by 9 bases, with 20 bases between. Incomplete CDR3 DNA: TGTGCCAGCAGCATTACGGCGAGGCAGGCTTTGCCC. Its protein product is CASSITARQALP. The full CDR3 sequence reads CASSITARQALPQHF.

Remarks on this clone: The CDR3 end is not reached by the read, which stops 3 residues before it; the germline J gene fills it in. The chain employs TRBV7-2 and TRBJ2-3; 7 bases agree with TRBD2. The CDR3 covers 15 residues. V shed 1 base, J shed 3 bases, and the junction held 4 bases outside the gene matches. The germline V gene has CDR1 SGHTA and CDR2 FQGNSA. The CDR3: CASSLVSLATDTQYF. CDR3 DNA (partial): TGTGCCAGCAGCTTAGTTTCACTAGCGACAGATACG. Supplemented by reference TRBV7-2 and TRBJ2-3, the full variable domain reads GAGVSQSPSNKVTEKGKDVELRCDPISGHTALYWYRQSLGQGLEFLIYFQGNSAPDKSGLPSDRFSAERTGGSVSTLTIQRTQQEDSAVYLCASSLVSLATDTQYFGPGTRLTVL.

On this clone: The CDR3 is cut off 3 residues early in the read; its end comes from the germline J gene. The V call is TRBV7-8, the J call TRBJ2-1, with D perhaps matching TRBD2 (5 bases). Trimming took off 1 base at V and 5 bases at J, with 12 bases between the two ends. The CDR3 is 15 residues long. The germline CDR1 and CDR2 sequences are SGHVS and FQNEAQ. The CDR3 region is CASSLEVTGDNEQFF. Incomplete CDR3 DNA: TGTGCCAGCAGCTTAGAGGTCACCGGGGACAATGAG.